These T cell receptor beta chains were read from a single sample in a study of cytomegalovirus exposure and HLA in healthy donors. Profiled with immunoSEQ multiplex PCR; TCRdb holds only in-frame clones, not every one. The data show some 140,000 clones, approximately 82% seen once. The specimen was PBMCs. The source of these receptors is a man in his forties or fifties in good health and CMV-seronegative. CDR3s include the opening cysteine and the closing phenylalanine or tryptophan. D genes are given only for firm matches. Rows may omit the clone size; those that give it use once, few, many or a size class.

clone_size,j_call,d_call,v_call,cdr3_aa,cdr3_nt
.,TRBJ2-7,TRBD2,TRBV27,CASKVTGLAYEQYF,TGTGCCAGCAAGGTTACGGGACTAGCCTACGAGCAGTACTTC
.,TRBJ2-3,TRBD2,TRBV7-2,CASRWTSGTSDTQYF,TGTGCCAGCAGATGGACTAGCGGGACGTCAGATACGCAGTATTTT
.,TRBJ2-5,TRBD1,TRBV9,CASSGTGGVQETQYF,TGTGCCAGCAGCGGAACAGGGGGCGTTCAAGAGACCCAGTACTTC
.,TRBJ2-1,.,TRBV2,CASSGLTGSSYNEQFF,TGTGCCAGCAGTGGACTTACGGGGAGCTCCTACAATGAGCAGTTCTTC
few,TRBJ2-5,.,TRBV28,CASSLREIQETQYF,TGTGCCAGCAGTTTACGGGAGATCCAAGAGACCCAGTACTTC
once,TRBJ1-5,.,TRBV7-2,CASSLAAVNQPQHF,TGTGCCAGCAGCTTAGCGGCGGTCAATCAGCCCCAGCATTTT
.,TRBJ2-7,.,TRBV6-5,CASRHQGGDEQYF,TGTGCCAGCAGACACCAGGGTGGTGACGAGCAGTACTTC
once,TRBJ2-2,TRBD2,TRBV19,CASGSGSAITGELFF,TGTGCCAGCGGTAGCGGGAGCGCGATCACCGGGGAGCTGTTTTTT
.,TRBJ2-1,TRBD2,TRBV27,CASSPRLAANNEQFF,TGTGCCAGCAGTCCCCGACTAGCGGCTAACAATGAGCAGTTCTTC
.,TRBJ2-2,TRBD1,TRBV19,CASSLGQGAGTGELFF,TGTGCCAGTAGTCTCGGACAGGGTGCGGGCACCGGGGAGCTGTTTTTT